One T cell receptor (beta chain) is described in this entry. Trimming took off 4 bases at V and 3 bases at J, with 11 bases between the two ends. The CDR3 extends over 13 amino acids. The germline V gene has CDR1 SGHDT and CDR2 YYEEEE. These data come from a study of T cell responses to AZD1222 COVID-19 vaccine. Sequenced by immunoSEQ multiplex PCR; TCRdb stores in-frame clones only, minus some. The sample lists approximately 180,000 clones; 85% to 95% were seen once. The V gene is TRBV5-6, the J gene TRBJ2-7; D possibly uses TRBD1 or TRBD2 (5 bases each). Sequences were derived from peripheral blood, sampled 28 days after the second dose of the MenACWY control vaccine. The TCR was taken from an adult who received the MenACWY meningococcal vaccine as a control. CDR3 nucleotides: TGTGCCAGCAGCCCCGGGGCAGACTACGAGCAGTACTTC. This sequence encodes CASSPGADYEQYF.